A selection of T cell receptor beta chains follows, all from one sample in a study of blood T cell repertoires in COVID-19. Using immunoSEQ multiplex PCR, the repertoire was profiled, and TCRdb retains in-frame clones only, with some absent. Here the sample spans 150,000 to 160,000 clones, approximately 83% being singletons. Material: peripheral blood. These receptors all stem from a woman aged 55-69 years with COVID-19, enrolled during active disease. CDR3s include the opening cysteine and the closing phenylalanine or tryptophan. Clone size is stated in some rows and not others, as once, few, many or a class when expanded.

J	V	size	CDR3
TRBJ1-1	TRBV18	NA	CASSPLQGGREAFF
TRBJ1-1	TRBV14	once	CASSPIHYSRMNTEAFF
TRBJ1-1	TRBV2	NA	CANSQEVRAEAFF
TRBJ1-2	TRBV25-1	NA	CASRDDSQRGYTF
TRBJ1-4	TRBV5-6	NA	CASSVRVVEKLFF
TRBJ2-7	TRBV7-9	NA	CASSLMDRGSYEQYF
TRBJ2-1	TRBV5-1	NA	CASSLVLAGVGNEQFF
TRBJ1-4	TRBV2	NA	CASSVMGGTTNEKLFF
TRBJ2-5	TRBV5-1	NA	CASRIAGTLGTQYF
TRBJ2-1	TRBV7-6	NA	CASSTSRGNEQFF
TRBJ1-1	TRBV18	once	CASSPGQAMNTEAFF
TRBJ1-5	TRBV27	NA	CASSIGGAIGNQPQHF
TRBJ1-1	TRBV3-1/TRBV3-2	NA	CASSRIQGVNTEAFF
TRBJ2-7	TRBV27	NA	CASSRLAGVYEQYF
TRBJ1-2	TRBV3-1/TRBV3-2	NA	CASSQTGGLSNGYTF
TRBJ2-1	TRBV5-1	NA	CASSSGQGAWNEQFF
TRBJ2-7	TRBV9	NA	CASSVDFFLSYEQYF
TRBJ2-7	TRBV5-1	NA	CASSNRGTSYEQYF
TRBJ2-4	TRBV7-2	NA	CASSLEAGFGTKNIQYF
TRBJ2-4	TRBV6-5	NA	CASRGGNIQYF
TRBJ1-2	TRBV6-5	few	CASTKGAGYGYTF
TRBJ1-1	TRBV10-3	NA	CAIRKYGNTEAFF
TRBJ2-5	TRBV19	NA	CASSTLETQYF
TRBJ2-1	TRBV12-5	NA	CASGWDRDRLYNEQFF
TRBJ2-1	TRBV12-5	NA	CASGLGGLAGEGEQFF
TRBJ1-3	TRBV5-4	NA	CASSLAGTGRSGNTIYF
TRBJ2-2	TRBV6-6	NA	CASSNSLLGELFF
TRBJ1-2	TRBV27	NA	CASSLSWGRGGYTF
TRBJ2-2	TRBV2	NA	CASSPGLPNTGELFF
TRBJ1-2	TRBV10-3	NA	CAISLGQGAGYGYTF
TRBJ1-2	TRBV18	NA	CASSTLPGVPGGYTF
TRBJ1-3	TRBV18	NA	CASAPAEGSGNTIYF
TRBJ2-2	TRBV12-5	NA	CASGLPGTSGPGELFF
TRBJ1-1	TRBV6-5	few	CASRTRAMNTEAFF
TRBJ1-6	TRBV5-1	NA	CASSLAQLSPLHF
TRBJ2-6	TRBV6-5	NA	CASSYSSRSGANVLTF
TRBJ2-6	TRBV19	NA	CASSIARAGANVLTF
TRBJ2-5	TRBV24-1	once	CATGLAGQETQYF
TRBJ2-1	TRBV9	NA	CASSVGLAGFNQEQFF
TRBJ2-2	TRBV4-2	NA	CASSQDLAGGLATGELFF
TRBJ2-1	TRBV5-6	NA	CASRTSGGDDNEQFF
TRBJ2-3	TRBV19	NA	CATAASGVSGDTQYF
TRBJ1-2	TRBV9	NA	CASSVTGGDRNVGYTF
TRBJ1-5	TRBV7-8	NA	CASSLPGALQPQHF
TRBJ2-1	TRBV6-1	NA	CASSEEAGGPGEQFF
TRBJ1-1	TRBV6-6	NA	CASIPDRERTEAFF
TRBJ2-7	TRBV10-1	NA	CASSFELIGEQYF
TRBJ1-5	TRBV5-5	NA	CASSPPGGNQPQHF
TRBJ1-1	TRBV10-3	NA	CAISEQNTEAFF
TRBJ1-6	TRBV3-1/TRBV3-2	NA	CASSHRRTKGVSPLHF